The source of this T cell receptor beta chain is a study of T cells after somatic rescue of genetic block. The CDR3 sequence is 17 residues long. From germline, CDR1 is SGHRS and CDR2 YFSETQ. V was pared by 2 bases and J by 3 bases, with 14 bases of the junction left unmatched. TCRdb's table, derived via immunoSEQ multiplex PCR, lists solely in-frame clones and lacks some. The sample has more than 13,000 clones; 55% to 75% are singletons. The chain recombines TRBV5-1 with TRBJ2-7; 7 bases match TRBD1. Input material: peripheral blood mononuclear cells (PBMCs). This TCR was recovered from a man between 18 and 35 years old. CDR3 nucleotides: TGCGCCAGCAGCTTCTCTACCGGGACAGTACTTGGCTACGAGCAGTACTTC. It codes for CASSFSTGTVLGYEQYF.